Reported below is one T cell receptor beta chain. These data come from a study of blood T cell repertoires in COVID-19. Assay: immunoSEQ multiplex PCR; the TCRdb copy retains only in-frame clones and omits some. The table has under 100,000 clones, about four fifths seen once. The ends were cut back, 3 bases at V and 2 bases at J, with 10 bases in the middle. CDR1 and CDR2 (germline): SGHAT, FQNNGV. The CDR3 consists of 14 residues. The chain recombines TRBV11-2 with TRBJ1-2, with D tentatively TRBD1 (6 bases). Sequenced sample: peripheral blood. The source of this sequence is a woman in her thirties or forties with active or convalescent COVID-19. The CDR3 sequence is CASSLGQTNYGYTF. The CDR3 nucleotides are TGTGCCAGCAGCTTGGGACAAACAAACTATGGCTACACCTTC.